Below, one TCR beta chain is given with its context. Its specificity is not known. The record originates from a study of cytomegalovirus exposure and HLA in healthy donors. Study-wide points: A later analysis by the authors found several of the most significant clusters apparently linked to common viral pathogens. A few V segments could not be told apart, such as TRBV6-2 and TRBV6-3, and were left out.

PCR primers comprised 60 Vbeta and 13 Jbeta primers. The method was immunoSEQ multiplex PCR; TCRdb's version includes in-frame clones alone and lacks a portion of them. Of 150,000 to 200,000 clones listed, 79% were seen once; the top ten hold about 4.4%. Trimming cost V 2 bases and J 1 base; bases outside gene matches: 3. Germline CDR1 MNHEY, CDR2 SVGAGI. This CDR3 contains 15 residues. The TCR was taken from a young woman in good health and CMV-seropositive. The chain has TRBV6-5 and TRBJ2-3; TRBD2 matches at 7 bases. Sequencing was performed on PBMCs. CDR3 bases: TGTGCCAGCAGTTACGCGGGGGACGGCACAGATACGCAGTATTTT. Protein: CASSYAGDGTDTQYF.